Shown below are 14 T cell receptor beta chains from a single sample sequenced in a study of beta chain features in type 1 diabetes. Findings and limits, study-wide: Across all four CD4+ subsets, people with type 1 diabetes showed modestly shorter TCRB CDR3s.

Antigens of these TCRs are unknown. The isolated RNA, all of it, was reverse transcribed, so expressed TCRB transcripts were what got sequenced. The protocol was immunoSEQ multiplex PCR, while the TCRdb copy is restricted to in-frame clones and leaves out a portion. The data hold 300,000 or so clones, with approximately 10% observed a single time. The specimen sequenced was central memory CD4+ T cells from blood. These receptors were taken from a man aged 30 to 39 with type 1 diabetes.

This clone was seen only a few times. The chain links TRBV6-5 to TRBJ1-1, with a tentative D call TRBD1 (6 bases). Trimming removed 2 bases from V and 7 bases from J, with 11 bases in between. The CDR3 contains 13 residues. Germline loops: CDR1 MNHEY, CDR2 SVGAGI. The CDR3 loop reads CASSYPGQLEAFF. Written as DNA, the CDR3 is TGTGCCAGCAGTTACCCCGGACAGCTTGAAGCTTTCTTT.

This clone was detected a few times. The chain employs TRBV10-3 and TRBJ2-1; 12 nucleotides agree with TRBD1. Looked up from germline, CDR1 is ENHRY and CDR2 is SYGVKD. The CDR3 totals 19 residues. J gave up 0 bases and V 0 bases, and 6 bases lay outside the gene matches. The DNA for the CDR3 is TGTGCCATCAGTGAGTCGATGGGGACAGGGGGCAGCTCCTACAATGAGCAGTTCTTC. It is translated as CAISESMGTGGSSYNEQFF.

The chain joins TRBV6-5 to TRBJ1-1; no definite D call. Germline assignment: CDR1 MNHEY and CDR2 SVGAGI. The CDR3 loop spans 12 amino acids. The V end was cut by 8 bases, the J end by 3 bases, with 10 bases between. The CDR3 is CASFLGDTEAFF. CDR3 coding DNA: TGTGCCAGCTTTCTCGGAGACACTGAAGCTTTCTTT.

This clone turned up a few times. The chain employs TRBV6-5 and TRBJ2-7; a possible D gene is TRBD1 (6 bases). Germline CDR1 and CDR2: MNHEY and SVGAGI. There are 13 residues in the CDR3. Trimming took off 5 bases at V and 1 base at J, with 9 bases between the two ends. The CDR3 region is CASSLGQSYEQYF. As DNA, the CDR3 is TGTGCCAGCAGTCTGGGACAATCCTACGAGCAGTACTTC.

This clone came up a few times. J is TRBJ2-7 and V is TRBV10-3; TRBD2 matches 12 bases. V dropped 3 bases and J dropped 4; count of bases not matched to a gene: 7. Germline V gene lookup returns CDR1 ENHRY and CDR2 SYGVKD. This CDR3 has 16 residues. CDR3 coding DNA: TGTGCCATCAGTGAAGGATTACTAGCGGGGGGTTACGAGCAGTACTTC. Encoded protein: CAISEGLLAGGYEQYF.

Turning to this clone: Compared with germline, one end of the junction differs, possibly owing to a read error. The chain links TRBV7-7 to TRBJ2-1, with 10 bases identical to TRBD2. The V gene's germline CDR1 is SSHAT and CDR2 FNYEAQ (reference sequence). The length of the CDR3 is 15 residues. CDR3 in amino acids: CASSQSGTSAHEQFF. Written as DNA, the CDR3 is TGTGCTAGCAGCCAATCCGGGACTAGCGCTCATGAGCAGTTCTTC.

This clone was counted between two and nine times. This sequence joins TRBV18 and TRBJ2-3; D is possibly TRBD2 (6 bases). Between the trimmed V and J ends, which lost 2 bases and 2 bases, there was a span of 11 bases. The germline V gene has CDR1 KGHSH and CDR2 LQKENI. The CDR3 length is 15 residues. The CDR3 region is CASSPYERVTDTQYF. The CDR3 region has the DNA TGTGCCAGCTCACCATACGAGCGGGTCACAGATACGCAGTATTTT.

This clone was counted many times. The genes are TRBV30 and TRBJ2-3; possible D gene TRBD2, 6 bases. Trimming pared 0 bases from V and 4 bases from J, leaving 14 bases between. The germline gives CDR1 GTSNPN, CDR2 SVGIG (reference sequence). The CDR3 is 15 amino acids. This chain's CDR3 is CAWSVRAGRADTQYF. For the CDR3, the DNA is TGTGCCTGGAGTGTACGAGCGGGTCGGGCAGATACGCAGTATTTT.

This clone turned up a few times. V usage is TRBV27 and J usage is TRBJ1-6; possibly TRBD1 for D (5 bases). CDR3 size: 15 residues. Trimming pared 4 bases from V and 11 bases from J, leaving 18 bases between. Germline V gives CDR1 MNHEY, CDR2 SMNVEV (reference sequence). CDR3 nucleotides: TGTGCCAGCAGTTGGGACTTCTCCGGGGGGGCACCCCTCCACTTT. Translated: CASSWDFSGGAPLHF.

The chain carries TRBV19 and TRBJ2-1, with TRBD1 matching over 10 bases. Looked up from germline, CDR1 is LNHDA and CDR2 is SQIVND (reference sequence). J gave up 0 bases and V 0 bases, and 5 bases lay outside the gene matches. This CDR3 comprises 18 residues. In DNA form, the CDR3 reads TGTGCCAGTAGTATAGAGGGACAGGGGCCCTTCTCCTACAATGAGCAGTTCTTC. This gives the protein CASSIEGQGPFSYNEQFF.

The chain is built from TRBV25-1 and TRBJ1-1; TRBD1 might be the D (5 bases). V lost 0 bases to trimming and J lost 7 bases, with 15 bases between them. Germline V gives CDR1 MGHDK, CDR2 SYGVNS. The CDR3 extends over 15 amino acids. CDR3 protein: CASSEYILRGLEAFF. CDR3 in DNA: TGTGCCAGCAGTGAATATATACTTCGGGGACTTGAAGCTTTCTTT.

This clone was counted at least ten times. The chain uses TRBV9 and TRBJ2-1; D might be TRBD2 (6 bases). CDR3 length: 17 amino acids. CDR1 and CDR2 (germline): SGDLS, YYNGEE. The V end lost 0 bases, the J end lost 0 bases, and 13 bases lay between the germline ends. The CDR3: CASSVGDAGSSYNEQFF. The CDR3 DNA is TGTGCCAGCAGCGTAGGTGACGCGGGGAGCTCCTACAATGAGCAGTTCTTC.

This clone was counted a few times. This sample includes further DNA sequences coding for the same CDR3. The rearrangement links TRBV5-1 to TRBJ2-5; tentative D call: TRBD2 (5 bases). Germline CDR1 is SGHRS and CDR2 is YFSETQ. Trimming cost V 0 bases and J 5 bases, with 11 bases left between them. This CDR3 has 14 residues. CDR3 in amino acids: CASSLGRGGETQYF. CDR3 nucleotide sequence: TGCGCCAGCAGCTTGGGCCGGGGTGGTGAGACCCAGTACTTC.

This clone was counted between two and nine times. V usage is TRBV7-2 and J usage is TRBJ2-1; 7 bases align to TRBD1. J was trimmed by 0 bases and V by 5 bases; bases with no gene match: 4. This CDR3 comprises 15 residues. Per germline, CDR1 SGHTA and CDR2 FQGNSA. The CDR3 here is CASSNRDSSYNEQFF. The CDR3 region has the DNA TGTGCCAGCAGCAACCGGGACAGCTCCTACAATGAGCAGTTCTTC.